These 11 T cell receptor beta chains were all obtained from the same sample, sequenced in a study of hypomethylating agent response in myelodysplastic syndrome. Sequencing used immunoSEQ multiplex PCR; TCRdb keeps in-frame clones, though not all of them. The data show around 5,700 clones, about 90% seen once. Sequencing used bone marrow, obtained before or after starting hypomethylating agent treatment for myelodysplastic syndrome (not recorded which). These receptor sequences come from a human donor with myelodysplastic syndrome.

The chain links TRBV5-8 to TRBJ2-5, with D hard to call. CDR3 size: 11 residues. Trimming left V 4 bases short and J 3 bases short, with 4 bases between. The germline gives CDR1 SGHTS, CDR2 YDEGEE. CDR3 region: CASSLKETQYF. For the CDR3, the DNA is TGTGCCAGCAGCCTTAAAGAGACCCAGTACTTC.

The chain carries TRBV5-1 and TRBJ1-2; D gene ambiguous. Germline V gives CDR1 SGHRS, CDR2 YFSETQ. V was shortened by 3 bases and J by 0 bases, with 12 bases between the two germline ends. This CDR3 is built from 15 residues. CDR3 nucleotides: TGCGCCAGCAGCTCCCGGGCGGGTACTAACTATGGCTACACCTTC. This encodes CASSSRAGTNYGYTF.

The rearrangement uses TRBV5-1 and TRBJ2-2, with D uncertain. CDR3 size: 12 residues. With 4 bases removed from V and 5 bases from J, the gap between germline ends came to 6 bases. Germline values: CDR1 SGHRS, CDR2 YFSETQ. CDR3 nucleotides: TGCGCCAGCAGCCCCCCAACCGGGGAGCTGTTTTTT. It is translated as CASSPPTGELFF.

This clone was detected a few times. The chain joins TRBV5-8 to TRBJ2-7; D is perhaps TRBD2 (5 bases). V shed 4 bases and J shed 7 bases, with 15 bases lying between them. Germline lookup yields CDR1 SGHTS and CDR2 YDEGEE. The CDR3 covers 13 residues. Here the CDR3 DNA reads TGTGCCAGCAGCAGAGAGCTAGCCTGGGAGCAGTACTTC. Residues: CASSRELAWEQYF.

The V call is TRBV21-1, the J call TRBJ2-7; the tabulated D call, TRBD1, remains unverified against the DNA. TRBV21-1 constitutes a pseudogene. CDR3 length: 16 amino acids. The CDR3 region is CASSRFDRRVNYEQYF. In DNA, the CDR3 is TGTGCCAGCAGCCGATTCGACAGGAGAGTTAACTACGAGCAGTACTTC.

The genes are TRBV2 and TRBJ1-4; D is uncertain. The CDR3 spans 16 residues. CDR1 is SNHLY and CDR2 is FYNNEI in the germline V gene. V was clipped by 2 bases and J by 8 bases, with 18 bases between them. CDR3: CASSEQSLGMGEKLFF. CDR3 nucleotide sequence: TGTGCCAGCAGTGAACAATCCCTTGGGATGGGAGAAAAACTGTTTTTT.

The V gene is TRBV12-5, the J gene TRBJ1-1; 8 nucleotides agree with TRBD1. This CDR3 contains 13 residues. CDR1 and CDR2 (germline): LGHNT, FRNRAP. The junction had 8 bases not matched to a gene; V was cut back by 6 bases and J by 8 bases. The CDR3 DNA sequence: TGTGCTAGTGGAGAGACAGGGGTGACCGAAGCTTTCTTT. Translating it yields CASGETGVTEAFF.

This chain links TRBV19 with TRBJ1-5, with 10 bases lining up with TRBD1. The CDR3 is 15 residues long. V lost 6 bases, J lost 2 bases, and 4 bases stayed unmatched. Germline V gene lookup returns CDR1 LNHDA and CDR2 SQIVND (reference sequence). CDR3 region: CASRETGGGNQPQHF. The CDR3 region has the DNA TGTGCCAGTAGAGAGACAGGGGGCGGCAATCAGCCCCAGCATTTT.

The chain uses TRBV18 and TRBJ2-5; TRBD1 aligns across 9 bases. This CDR3 spans 15 amino acids. The ends lost 5 bases at V and 1 base at J; junction bases unmatched: 5. The germline CDR1 and CDR2 sequences are KGHSH and LQKENI. This CDR3 reads CASSAGQGIQETQYF. DNA of the CDR3: TGTGCCAGCTCAGCGGGACAGGGAATCCAAGAGACCCAGTACTTC.

The chain links TRBV19 to TRBJ2-1; 10 bases line up with TRBD2. Germline assignment: CDR1 LNHDA and CDR2 SQIVND (reference sequence). The junction had 5 bases not matched to a gene; V was cut back by 0 bases and J by 9 bases. CDR3 length equals 15 residues. The CDR3 spells CASSIEAGGPGEQFF. The CDR3, as DNA: TGTGCCAGTAGTATAGAAGCGGGAGGGCCGGGTGAGCAGTTCTTC.

This chain links TRBV5-4 with TRBJ2-3; TRBD2 agrees at 8 bases. Germline CDR1 SGHNT, CDR2 YYREEE (reference sequence). J lost 4 bases, V lost 5 bases, and 6 bases had no gene match. CDR3 size: 14 residues. The CDR3 sequence is CASSTGTSPDTQYF. CDR3 nucleotides: TGTGCCAGCAGTACCGGGACTAGTCCAGATACGCAGTATTTT.